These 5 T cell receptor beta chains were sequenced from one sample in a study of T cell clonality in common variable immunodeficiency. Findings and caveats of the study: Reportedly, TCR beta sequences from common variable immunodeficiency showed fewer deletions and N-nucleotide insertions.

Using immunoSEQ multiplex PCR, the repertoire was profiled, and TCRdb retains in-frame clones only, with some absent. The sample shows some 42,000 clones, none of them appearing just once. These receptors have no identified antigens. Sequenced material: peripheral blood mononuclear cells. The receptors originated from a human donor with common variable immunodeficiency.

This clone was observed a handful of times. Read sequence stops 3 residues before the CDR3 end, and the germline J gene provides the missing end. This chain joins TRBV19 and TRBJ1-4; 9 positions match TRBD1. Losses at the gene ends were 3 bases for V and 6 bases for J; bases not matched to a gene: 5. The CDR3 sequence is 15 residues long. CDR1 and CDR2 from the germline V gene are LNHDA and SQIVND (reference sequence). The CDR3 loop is CASSMRGQGHEKLFF. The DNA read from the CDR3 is TGTGCCAGTAGTATGCGGGGACAGGGTCATGAAAAA.

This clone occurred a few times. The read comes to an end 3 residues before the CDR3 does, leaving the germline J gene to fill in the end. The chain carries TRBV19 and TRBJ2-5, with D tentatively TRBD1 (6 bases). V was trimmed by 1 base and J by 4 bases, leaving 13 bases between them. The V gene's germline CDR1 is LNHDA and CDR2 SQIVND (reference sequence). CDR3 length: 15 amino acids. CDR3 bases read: TGTGCCAGTAGTATAGTAGGTCAGGGGTCAGAGACC. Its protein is CASSIVGQGSET. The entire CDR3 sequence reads CASSIVGQGSETQYF.

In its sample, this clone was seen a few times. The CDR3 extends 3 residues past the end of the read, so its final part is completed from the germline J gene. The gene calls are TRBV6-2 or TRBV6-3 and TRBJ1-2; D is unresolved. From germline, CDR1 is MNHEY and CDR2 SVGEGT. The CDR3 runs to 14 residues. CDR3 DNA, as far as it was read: TGTGCCAGCAGTTATTCGGGGAGATTCAGCGGC. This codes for CASSYSGRFSG. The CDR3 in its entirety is CASSYSGRFSGYTF.

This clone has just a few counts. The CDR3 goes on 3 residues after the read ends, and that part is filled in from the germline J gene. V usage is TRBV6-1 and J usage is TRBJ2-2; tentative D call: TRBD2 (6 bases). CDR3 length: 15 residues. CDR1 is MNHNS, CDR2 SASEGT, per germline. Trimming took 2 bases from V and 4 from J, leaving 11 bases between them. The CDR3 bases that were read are TGTGCCAGCAGTGAATGGATAGCGGCCACCGGGGAG. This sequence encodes CASSEWIAATGE. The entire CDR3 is CASSEWIAATGELFF.

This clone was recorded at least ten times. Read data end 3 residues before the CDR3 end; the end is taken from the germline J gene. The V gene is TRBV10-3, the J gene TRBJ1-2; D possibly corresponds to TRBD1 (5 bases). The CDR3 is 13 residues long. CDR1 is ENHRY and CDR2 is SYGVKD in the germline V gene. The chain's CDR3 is CAINIQGVEGYTF. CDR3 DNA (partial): TGTGCCATCAACATTCAGGGTGTCGAGGGC.